Presented here are 2 T cell receptor beta chains from one specimen sequenced in a study of CD8+ T cells in alopecia areata. cDNA reverse transcribed from extracted RNA served as the sequencing template. TCRdb's table, derived via immunoSEQ multiplex PCR, lists solely in-frame clones and lacks some. This sample has about 190,000 clones, with 60% to 70% found just once. Indicated treatment: oral pan-JAK inhibitor, 5-10 mg twice daily. The sample in question was CD4+ T cells sorted from blood, obtained at week 4, from a patient treated with tofacitinib. These receptors all stem from a human donor with alopecia areata.

The sample holds a few counts of this clone. This sequence joins TRBV29-1 and TRBJ2-3; maybe TRBD1 (6 bases). The V and J ends lost 7 bases and 6 bases respectively, with 14 bases between them. This CDR3 is built from 12 residues. Per the germline V gene, CDR1 is SQVTM and CDR2 is ANQGSEA. The CDR3 is CSASQGQDTQYF. Here the CDR3 DNA reads TGCAGCGCGAGTCAGGGGCAGGATACGCAGTATTTT.

The V call is TRBV18, the J call TRBJ1-1; TRBD1 might be the D (5 bases). The CDR3 runs to 13 residues. V was pared by 6 bases and J by 2 bases, with 10 bases between. CDR1 and CDR2 (germline): KGHSH, LQKENI. Here the CDR3 reads CASSVGENTEAFF. CDR3 coding DNA: TGTGCCAGCTCGGTAGGGGAAAACACTGAAGCTTTCTTT.